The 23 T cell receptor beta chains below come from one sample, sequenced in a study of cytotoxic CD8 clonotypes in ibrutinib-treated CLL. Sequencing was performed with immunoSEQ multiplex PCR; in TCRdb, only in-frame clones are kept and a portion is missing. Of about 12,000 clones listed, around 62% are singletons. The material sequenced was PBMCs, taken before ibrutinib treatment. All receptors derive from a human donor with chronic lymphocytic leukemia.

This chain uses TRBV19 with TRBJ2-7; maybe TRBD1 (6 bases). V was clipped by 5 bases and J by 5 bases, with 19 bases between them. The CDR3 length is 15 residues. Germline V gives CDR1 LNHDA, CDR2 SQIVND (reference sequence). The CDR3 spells CASSWTAPGSHEQYF. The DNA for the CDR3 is TGTGCCAGTAGTTGGACAGCCCCCGGATCACACGAGCAGTACTTC.

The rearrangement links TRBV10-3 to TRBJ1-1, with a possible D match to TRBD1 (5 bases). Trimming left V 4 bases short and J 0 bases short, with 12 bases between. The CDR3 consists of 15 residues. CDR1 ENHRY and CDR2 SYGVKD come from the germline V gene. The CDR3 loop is CAISATTDLNTEAFF. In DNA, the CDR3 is TGTGCCATCAGTGCCACGACAGACCTGAACACTGAAGCTTTCTTT.

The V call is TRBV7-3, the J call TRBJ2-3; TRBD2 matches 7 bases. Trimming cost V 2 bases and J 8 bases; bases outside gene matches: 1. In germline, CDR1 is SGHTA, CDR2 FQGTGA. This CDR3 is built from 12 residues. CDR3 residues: CASSLPGGTQYF. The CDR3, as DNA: TGTGCCAGCAGCTTACCGGGGGGTACGCAGTATTTT.

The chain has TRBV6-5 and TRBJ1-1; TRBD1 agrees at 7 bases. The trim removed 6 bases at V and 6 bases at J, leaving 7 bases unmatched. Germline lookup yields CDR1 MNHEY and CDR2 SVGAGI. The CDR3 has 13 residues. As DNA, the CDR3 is TGTGCCAGCAGACACGACAGGGCCGCTGAAGCTTTCTTT. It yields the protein CASRHDRAAEAFF.

The CDR3 spells CASSQDFVPGRTEAFF. The CDR3 DNA follows: TGCGCCAGCAGCCAAGATTTTGTGCCGGGTAGGACTGAAGCTTTCTTT. The V and J genes are TRBV4-1 and TRBJ1-1; D ambiguous. CDR3 length: 16 amino acids. V lost 0 bases to trimming and J lost 5 bases, with 16 bases between them. Looked up from germline, CDR1 is MGHRA and CDR2 is YSYEKL.

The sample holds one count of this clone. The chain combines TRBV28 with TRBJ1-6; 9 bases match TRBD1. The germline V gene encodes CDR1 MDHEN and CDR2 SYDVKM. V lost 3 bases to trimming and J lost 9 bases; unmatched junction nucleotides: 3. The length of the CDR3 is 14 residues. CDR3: CASSLGTGPSPLHF. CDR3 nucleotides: TGTGCCAGCAGTTTGGGGACAGGGCCTTCACCCCTCCACTTT.

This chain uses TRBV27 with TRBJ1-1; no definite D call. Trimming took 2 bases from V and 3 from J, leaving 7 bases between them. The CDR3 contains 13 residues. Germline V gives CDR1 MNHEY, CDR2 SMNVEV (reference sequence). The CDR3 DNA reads TGTGCCAGCAGTTTAGGCGGGGACACTGAAGCTTTCTTT. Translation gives CASSLGGDTEAFF.

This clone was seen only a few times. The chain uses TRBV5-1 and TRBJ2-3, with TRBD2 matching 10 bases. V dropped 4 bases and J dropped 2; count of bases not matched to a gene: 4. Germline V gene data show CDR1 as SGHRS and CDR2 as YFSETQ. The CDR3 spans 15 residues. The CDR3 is CASSTSGTDTDTQYF. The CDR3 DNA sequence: TGCGCCAGCAGCACTAGCGGGACGGACACAGATACGCAGTATTTT.

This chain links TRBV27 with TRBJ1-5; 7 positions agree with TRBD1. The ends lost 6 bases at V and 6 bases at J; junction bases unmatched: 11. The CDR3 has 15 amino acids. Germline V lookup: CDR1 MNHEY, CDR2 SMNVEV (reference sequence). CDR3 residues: CASRWTGSAIQPQHF. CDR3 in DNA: TGTGCCAGCAGATGGACAGGTTCAGCAATTCAGCCCCAGCATTTT.

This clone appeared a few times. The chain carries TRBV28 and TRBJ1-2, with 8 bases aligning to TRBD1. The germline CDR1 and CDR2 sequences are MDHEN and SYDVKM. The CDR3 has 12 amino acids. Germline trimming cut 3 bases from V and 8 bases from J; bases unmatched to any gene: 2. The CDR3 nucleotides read TGTGCCAGCAGTTTGGGGACAGGCGGCTACACCTTC. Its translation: CASSLGTGGYTF.

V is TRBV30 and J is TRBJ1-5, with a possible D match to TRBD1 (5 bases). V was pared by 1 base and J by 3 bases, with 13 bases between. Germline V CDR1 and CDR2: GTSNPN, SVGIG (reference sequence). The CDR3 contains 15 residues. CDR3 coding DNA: TGTGCCTGGAGTGATTTCGGGACGGACAATCAGCCCCAGCATTTT. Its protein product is CAWSDFGTDNQPQHF. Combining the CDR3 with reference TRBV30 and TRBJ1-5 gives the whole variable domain SQTIHQWPATLVQPVGSPLSLECTVEGTSNPNLYWYRQAAGRGLQLLFYSVGIGQISSEVPQNLSASRPQDRQFILSSKKLLLSDSGFYLCAWSDFGTDNQPQHFGDGTRLSIL.

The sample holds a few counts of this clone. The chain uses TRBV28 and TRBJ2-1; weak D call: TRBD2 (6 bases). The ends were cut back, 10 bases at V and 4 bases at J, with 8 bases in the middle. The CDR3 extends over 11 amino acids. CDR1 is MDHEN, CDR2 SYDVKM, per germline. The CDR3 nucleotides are TGTGCCACTCGGGGGTACAATGAGCAGTTCTTC. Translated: CATRGYNEQFF.

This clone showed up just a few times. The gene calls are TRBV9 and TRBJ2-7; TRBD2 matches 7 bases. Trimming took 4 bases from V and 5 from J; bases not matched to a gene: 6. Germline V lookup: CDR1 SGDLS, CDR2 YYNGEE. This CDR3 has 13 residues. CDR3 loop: CASSNGGFDEQYF. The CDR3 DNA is TGTGCCAGCAGCAACGGGGGGTTCGACGAGCAGTACTTC. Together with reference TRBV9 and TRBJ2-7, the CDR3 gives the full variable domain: DSGVTQTPKHLITATGQRVTLRCSPRSGDLSVYWYQQSLDQGLQFLIQYYNGEERAKGNILERFSAQQFPDLHSELNLSSLELGDSALYFCASSNGGFDEQYFGPGTRLTVT.

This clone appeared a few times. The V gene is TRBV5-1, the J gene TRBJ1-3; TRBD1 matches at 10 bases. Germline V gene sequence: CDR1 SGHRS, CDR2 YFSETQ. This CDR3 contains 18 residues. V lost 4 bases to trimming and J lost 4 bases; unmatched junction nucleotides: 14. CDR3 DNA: TGCGCCAGCAGCCTCCACGGTGGCGGGACAGGGGTCGGAAACACCATATATTTT. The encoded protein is CASSLHGGGTGVGNTIYF. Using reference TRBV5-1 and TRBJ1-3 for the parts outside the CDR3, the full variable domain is KAGVTQTPRYLIKTRGQQVTLSCSPISGHRSVSWYQQTPGQGLQFLFEYFSETQRNKGNFPGRFSGRQFSNSRSEMNVSTLELGDSALYLCASSLHGGGTGVGNTIYFGEGSWLTVV.

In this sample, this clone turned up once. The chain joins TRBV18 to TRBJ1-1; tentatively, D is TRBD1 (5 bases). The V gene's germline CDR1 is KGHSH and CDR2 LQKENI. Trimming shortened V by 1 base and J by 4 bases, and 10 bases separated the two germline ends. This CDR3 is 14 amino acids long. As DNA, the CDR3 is TGTGCCAGCTCACCACAGGGGTCGAGCACTGAAGCTTTCTTT. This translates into CASSPQGSSTEAFF.

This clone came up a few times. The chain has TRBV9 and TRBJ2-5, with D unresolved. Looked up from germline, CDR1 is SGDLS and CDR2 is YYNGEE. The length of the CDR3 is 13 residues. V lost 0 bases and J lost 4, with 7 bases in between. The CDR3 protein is CASSVGQAETQYF. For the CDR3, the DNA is TGTGCCAGCAGCGTAGGACAAGCAGAGACCCAGTACTTC. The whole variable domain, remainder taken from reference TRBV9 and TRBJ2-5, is DSGVTQTPKHLITATGQRVTLRCSPRSGDLSVYWYQQSLDQGLQFLIQYYNGEERAKGNILERFSAQQFPDLHSELNLSSLELGDSALYFCASSVGQAETQYFGPGTRLLVL.

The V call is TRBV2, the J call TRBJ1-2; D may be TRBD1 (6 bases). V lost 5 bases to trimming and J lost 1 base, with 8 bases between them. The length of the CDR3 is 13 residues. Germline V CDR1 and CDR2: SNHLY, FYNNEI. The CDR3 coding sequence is TGTGCCAGCAGTATAGGGGGTAACTATGGCTACACCTTC. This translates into CASSIGGNYGYTF. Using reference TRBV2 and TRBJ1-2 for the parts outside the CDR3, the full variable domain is EPEVTQTPSHQVTQMGQEVILRCVPISNHLYFYWYRQILGQKVEFLVSFYNNEISEKSEIFDDQFSVERPDGSNFTLKIRSTKLEDSAMYFCASSIGGNYGYTFGSGTRLTVV.

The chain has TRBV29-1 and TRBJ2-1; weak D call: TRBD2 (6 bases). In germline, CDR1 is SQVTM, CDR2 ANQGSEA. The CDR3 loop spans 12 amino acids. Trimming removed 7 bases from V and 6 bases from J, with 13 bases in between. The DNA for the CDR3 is TGCAGCGGGGGACTTGTAGGCAATGAGCAGTTCTTC. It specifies CSGGLVGNEQFF.

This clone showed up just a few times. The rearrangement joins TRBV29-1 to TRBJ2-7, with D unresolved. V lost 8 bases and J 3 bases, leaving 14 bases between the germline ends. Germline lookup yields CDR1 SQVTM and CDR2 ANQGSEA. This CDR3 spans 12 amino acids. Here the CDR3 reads CSIGDGLYEQYF. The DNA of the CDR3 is TGCAGCATCGGCGACGGTCTCTACGAGCAGTACTTC.

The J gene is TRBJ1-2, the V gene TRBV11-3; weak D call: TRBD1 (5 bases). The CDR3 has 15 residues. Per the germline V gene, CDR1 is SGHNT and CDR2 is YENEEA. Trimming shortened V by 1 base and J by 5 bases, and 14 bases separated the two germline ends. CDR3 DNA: TGTGCCAGCAGCTTAGGCGCAGGGTTTCGGTATGGCTACACCTTC. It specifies CASSLGAGFRYGYTF.

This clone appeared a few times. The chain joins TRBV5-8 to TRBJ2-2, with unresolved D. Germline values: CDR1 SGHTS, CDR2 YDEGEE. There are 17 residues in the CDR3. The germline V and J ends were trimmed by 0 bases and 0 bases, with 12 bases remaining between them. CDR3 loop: CASSLAGLYANTGELFF. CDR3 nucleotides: TGTGCCAGCAGCTTGGCCGGTCTTTACGCGAACACCGGGGAGCTGTTTTTT. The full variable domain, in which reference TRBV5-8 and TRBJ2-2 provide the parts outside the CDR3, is EAGVTQSPTHLIKTRGQQATLRCSPISGHTSVYWYQQALGLGLQFLLWYDEGEERNRGNFPPRFSGRQFPNYSSELNVNALELEDSALYLCASSLAGLYANTGELFFGEGSRLTVL.

This chain's CDR3 is CASSVLGGGTSKDTQYF. The CDR3 nucleotides are TGTGCCAGCAGCGTCCTTGGGGGCGGGACGTCTAAAGATACGCAGTATTTT. The J gene is TRBJ2-3, the V gene TRBV9; D could derive from TRBD1 or TRBD2 (6 bases each). This CDR3 has 17 amino acids. Germline V lookup: CDR1 SGDLS, CDR2 YYNGEE. V gave up 2 bases and J gave up 5 bases, with 21 bases separating them. The whole variable domain, filled in from reference TRBV9 and TRBJ2-3, reads DSGVTQTPKHLITATGQRVTLRCSPRSGDLSVYWYQQSLDQGLQFLIQYYNGEERAKGNILERFSAQQFPDLHSELNLSSLELGDSALYFCASSVLGGGTSKDTQYFGPGTRLTVL.

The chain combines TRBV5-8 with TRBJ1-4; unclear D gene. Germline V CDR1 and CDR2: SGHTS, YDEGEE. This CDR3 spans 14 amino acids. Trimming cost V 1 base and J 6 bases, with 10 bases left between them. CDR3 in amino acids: CASSLWVVHEKLFF. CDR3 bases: TGTGCCAGCAGCTTGTGGGTGGTTCATGAAAAACTGTTTTTT.